This T cell receptor beta chain was identified in a study of blood T cell repertoires in COVID-19. About the research overall: Spain, Italy and the United States supplied samples that represented acute and convalescent COVID-19. The cDNA or gDNA used as material had been derived from T cells, B-cell-depleted T cells, or PBMCs.

J lost 5 bases, V lost 2 bases, and 5 bases had no gene match. The CDR3 spans 14 residues. Germline-derived CDR1 and CDR2 are LNHDA and SQIVND (reference sequence). Per the study methods: Estimates of nucleated cell counts were drawn from the amplification of reference gene primers. Data came from immunoSEQ multiplex PCR; TCRdb stores just in-frame clones and leaves some out. The D gene and trimming were derived from the DNA, and the V and J assignments and clone size from that table. Of roughly 500,000 clones in the sample, 80% to 90% were seen once. Material for sequencing was peripheral blood. The V and J genes are TRBV19 and TRBJ2-5; 7 bases line up with TRBD1. The TCR originated in a human donor in a cohort sampled during active COVID-19. CDR3 sequence (DNA): TGTGCCAGTAGTATACAGGGGGTTCGGGAGACCCAGTACTTC. The encoded protein is CASSIQGVRETQYF.